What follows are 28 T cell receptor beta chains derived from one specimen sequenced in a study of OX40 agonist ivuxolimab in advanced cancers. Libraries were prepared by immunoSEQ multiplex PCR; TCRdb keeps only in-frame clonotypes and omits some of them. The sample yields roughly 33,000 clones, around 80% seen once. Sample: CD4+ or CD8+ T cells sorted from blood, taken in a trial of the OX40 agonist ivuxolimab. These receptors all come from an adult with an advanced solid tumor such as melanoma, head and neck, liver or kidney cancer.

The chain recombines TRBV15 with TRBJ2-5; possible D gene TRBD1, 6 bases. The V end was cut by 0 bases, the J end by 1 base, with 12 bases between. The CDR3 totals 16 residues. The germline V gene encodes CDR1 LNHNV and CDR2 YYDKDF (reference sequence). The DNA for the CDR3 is TGTGCCACCAGCAGAGATGGCCCCAGGGGCCAAGAGACCCAGTACTTC. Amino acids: CATSRDGPRGQETQYF.

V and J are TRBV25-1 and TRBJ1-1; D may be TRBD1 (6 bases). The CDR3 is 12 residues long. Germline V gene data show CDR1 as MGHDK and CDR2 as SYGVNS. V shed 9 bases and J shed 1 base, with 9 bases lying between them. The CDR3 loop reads CASTGSNTEAFF. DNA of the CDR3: TGTGCCAGTACAGGGTCGAACACTGAAGCTTTCTTT. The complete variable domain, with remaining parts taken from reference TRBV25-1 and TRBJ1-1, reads EADIYQTPRYLVIGTGKKITLECSQTMGHDKMYWYQQDPGMELHLIHYSYGVNSTEKGDLSSESTVSRIRTEHFPLTLESARPSHTSQYLCASTGSNTEAFFGQGTRLTVV.

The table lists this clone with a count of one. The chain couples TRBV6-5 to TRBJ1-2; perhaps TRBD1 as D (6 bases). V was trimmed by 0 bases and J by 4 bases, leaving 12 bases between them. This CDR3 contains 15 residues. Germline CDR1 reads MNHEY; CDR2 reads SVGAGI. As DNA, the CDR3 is TGTGCCAGCAGTTACTCGGTTGGGGGCGGCTATGGCTACACCTTC. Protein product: CASSYSVGGGYGYTF.

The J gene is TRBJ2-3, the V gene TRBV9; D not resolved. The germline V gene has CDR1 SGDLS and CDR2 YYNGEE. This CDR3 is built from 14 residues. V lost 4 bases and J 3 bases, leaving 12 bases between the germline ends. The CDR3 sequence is CASSPPIDTDTQYF. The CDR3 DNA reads TGTGCCAGCAGCCCCCCCATCGATACAGATACGCAGTATTTT.

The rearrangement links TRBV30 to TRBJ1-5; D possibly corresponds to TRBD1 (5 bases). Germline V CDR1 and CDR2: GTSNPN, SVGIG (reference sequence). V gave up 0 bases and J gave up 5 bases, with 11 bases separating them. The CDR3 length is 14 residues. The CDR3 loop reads CAWSVRRGDQPQHF. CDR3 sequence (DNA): TGTGCCTGGAGTGTACGGAGGGGCGATCAGCCCCAGCATTTT.

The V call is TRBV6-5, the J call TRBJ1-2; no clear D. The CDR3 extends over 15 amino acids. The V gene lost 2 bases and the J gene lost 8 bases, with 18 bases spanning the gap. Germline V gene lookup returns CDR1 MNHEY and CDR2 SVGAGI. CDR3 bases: TGTGCCAGCAGTTACGATGGACGCCTTTCTCGGGGCTACACCTTC. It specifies CASSYDGRLSRGYTF.

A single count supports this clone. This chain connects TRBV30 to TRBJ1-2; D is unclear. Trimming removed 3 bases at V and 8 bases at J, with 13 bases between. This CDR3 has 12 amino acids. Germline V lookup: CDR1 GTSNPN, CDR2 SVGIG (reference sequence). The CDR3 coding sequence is TGTGCCTGGAGCCCTAGCGGAAACGGCTACACCTTC. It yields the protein CAWSPSGNGYTF. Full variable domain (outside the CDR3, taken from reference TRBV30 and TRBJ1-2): SQTIHQWPATLVQPVGSPLSLECTVEGTSNPNLYWYRQAAGRGLQLLFYSVGIGQISSEVPQNLSASRPQDRQFILSSKKLLLSDSGFYLCAWSPSGNGYTFGSGTRLTVV.

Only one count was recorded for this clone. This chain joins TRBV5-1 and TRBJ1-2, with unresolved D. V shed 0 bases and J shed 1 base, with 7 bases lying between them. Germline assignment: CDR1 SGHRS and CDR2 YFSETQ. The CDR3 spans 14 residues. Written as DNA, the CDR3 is TGCGCCAGCAGCTTGGCTCACAGTAACTATGGCTACACCTTC. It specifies CASSLAHSNYGYTF.

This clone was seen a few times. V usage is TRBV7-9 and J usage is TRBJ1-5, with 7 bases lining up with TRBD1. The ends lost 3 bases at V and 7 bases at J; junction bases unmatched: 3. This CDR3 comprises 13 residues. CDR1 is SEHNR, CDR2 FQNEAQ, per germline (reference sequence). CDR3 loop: CASSFDRAQPQHF. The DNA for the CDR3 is TGTGCCAGCAGCTTCGACAGGGCCCAGCCCCAGCATTTT.

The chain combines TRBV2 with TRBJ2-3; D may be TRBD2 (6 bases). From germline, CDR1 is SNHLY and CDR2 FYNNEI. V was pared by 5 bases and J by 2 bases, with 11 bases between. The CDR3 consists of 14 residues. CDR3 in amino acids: CASSRDSTTDTQYF. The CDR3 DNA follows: TGTGCCAGCAGTCGGGACTCCACCACAGATACGCAGTATTTT.

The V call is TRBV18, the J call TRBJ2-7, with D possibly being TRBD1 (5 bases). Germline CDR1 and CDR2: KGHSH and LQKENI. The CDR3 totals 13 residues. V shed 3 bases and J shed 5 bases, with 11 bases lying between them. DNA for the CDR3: TGTGCCAGCTCACCTGACGCAGGGCACGAGCAGTACGTC. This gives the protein CASSPDAGHEQYV.

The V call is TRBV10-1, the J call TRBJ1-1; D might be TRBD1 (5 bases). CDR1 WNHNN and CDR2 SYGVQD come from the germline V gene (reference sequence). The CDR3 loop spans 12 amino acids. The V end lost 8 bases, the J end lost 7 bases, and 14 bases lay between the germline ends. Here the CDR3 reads CASGKGTVEAFF. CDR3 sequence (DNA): TGCGCCAGCGGTAAGGGGACTGTTGAAGCTTTCTTT.

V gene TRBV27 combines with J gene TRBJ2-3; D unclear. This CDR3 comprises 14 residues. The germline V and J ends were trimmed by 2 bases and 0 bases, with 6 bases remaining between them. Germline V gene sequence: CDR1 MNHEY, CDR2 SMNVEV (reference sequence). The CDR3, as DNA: TGTGCCAGCAGTTTAACTTCTAGCACAGATACGCAGTATTTT. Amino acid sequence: CASSLTSSTDTQYF.

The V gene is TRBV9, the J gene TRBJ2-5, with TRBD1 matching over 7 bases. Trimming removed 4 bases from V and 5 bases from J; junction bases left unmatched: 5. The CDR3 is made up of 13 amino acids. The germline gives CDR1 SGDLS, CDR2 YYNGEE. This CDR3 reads CASSFVTGETQYF. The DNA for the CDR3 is TGTGCCAGCAGCTTCGTGACAGGGGAGACCCAGTACTTC.

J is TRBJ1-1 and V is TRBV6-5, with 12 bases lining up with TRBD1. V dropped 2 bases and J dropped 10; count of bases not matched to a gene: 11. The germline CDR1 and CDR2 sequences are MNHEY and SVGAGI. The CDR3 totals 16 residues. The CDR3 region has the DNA TGTGCCAGCAGTTACGCCGGGACAGGGGGCGTCCGAGGAGCTTTCTTT. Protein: CASSYAGTGGVRGAFF.

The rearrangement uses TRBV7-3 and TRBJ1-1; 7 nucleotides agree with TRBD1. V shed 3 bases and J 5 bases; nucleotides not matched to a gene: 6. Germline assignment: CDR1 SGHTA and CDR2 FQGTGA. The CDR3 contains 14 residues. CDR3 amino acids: CASSFLQGWTEAFF. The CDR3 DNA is TGTGCCAGCAGCTTCTTACAGGGGTGGACTGAAGCTTTCTTT.

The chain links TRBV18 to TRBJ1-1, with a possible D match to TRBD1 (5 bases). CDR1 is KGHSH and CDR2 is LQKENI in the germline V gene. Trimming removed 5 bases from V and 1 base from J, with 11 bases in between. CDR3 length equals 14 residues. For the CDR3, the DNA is TGTGCCAGCTCAGCCAGGGACCAGAACACTGAAGCTTTCTTT. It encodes CASSARDQNTEAFF.

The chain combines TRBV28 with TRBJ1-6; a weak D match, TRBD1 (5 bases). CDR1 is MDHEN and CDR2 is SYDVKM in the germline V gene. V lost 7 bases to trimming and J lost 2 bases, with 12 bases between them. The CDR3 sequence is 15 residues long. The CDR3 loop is CASINGGTYNSPLHF. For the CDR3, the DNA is TGTGCCAGCATTAATGGGGGAACCTATAATTCACCCCTCCACTTT.

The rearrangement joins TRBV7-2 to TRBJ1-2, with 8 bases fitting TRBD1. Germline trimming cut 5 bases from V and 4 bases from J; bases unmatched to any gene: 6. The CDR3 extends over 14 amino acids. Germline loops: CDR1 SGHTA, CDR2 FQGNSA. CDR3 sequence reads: CASSAGQVGYGYTF. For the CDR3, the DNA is TGTGCCAGCAGCGCGGGACAGGTGGGCTATGGCTACACCTTC. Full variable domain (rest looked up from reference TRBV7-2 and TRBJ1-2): GAGVSQSPSNKVTEKGKDVELRCDPISGHTALYWYRQSLGQGLEFLIYFQGNSAPDKSGLPSDRFSAERTGGSVSTLTIQRTQQEDSAVYLCASSAGQVGYGYTFGSGTRLTVV.

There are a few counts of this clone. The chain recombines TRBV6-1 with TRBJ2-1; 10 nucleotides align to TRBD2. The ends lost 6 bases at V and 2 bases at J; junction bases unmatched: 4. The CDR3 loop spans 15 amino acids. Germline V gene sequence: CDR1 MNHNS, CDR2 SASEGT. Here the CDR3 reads CASRPTSGAYNEQFF. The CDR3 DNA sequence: TGTGCCAGCAGACCTACTAGCGGGGCCTACAATGAGCAGTTCTTC.

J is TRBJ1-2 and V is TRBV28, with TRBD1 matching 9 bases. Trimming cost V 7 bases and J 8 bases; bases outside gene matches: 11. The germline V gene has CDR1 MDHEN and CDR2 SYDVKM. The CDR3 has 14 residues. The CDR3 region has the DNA TGTGCCAGCACCATTCCCGGACAGGGGTACGGCTACACCTTC. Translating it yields CASTIPGQGYGYTF.

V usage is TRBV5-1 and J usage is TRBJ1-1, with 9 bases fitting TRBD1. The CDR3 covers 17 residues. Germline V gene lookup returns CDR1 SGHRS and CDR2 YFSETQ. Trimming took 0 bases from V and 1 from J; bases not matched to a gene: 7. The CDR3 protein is CASSLAGQGSRNTEAFF. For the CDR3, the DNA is TGCGCCAGCAGCTTGGCGGGACAGGGCTCTAGGAACACTGAAGCTTTCTTT. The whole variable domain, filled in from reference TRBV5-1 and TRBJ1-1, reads KAGVTQTPRYLIKTRGQQVTLSCSPISGHRSVSWYQQTPGQGLQFLFEYFSETQRNKGNFPGRFSGRQFSNSRSEMNVSTLELGDSALYLCASSLAGQGSRNTEAFFGQGTRLTVV.

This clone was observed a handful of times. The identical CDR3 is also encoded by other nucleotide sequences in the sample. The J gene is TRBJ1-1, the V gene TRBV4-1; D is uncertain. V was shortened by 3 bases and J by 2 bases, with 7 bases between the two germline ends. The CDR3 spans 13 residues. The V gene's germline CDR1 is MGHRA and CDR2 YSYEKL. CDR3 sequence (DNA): TGCGCCAGCAGCCAGTCTGCCAACACTGAAGCTTTCTTT. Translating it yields CASSQSANTEAFF.

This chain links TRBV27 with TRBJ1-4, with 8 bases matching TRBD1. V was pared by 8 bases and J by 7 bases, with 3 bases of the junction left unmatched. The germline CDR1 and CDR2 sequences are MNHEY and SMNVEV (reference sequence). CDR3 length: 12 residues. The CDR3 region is CASRQGREKLFF. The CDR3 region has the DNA TGTGCCAGCCGACAGGGGCGTGAAAAACTGTTTTTT.

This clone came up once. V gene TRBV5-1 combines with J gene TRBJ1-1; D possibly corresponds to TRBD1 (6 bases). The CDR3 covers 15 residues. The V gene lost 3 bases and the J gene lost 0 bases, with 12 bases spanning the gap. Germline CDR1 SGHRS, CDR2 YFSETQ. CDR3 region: CASSYRGALNTEAFF. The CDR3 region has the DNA TGCGCCAGCAGCTACCGGGGGGCGTTGAACACTGAAGCTTTCTTT.

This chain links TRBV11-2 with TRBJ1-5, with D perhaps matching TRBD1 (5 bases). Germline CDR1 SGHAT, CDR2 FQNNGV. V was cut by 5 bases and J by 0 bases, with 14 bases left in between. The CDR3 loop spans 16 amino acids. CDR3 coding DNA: TGTGCCAGCAGCCAGGGAACTGTTTATAGCAATCAGCCCCAGCATTTT. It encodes CASSQGTVYSNQPQHF. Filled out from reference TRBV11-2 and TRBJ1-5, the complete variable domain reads EAGVAQSPRYKIIEKRQSVAFWCNPISGHATLYWYQQILGQGPKLLIQFQNNGVVDDSQLPKDRFSAERLKGVDSTLKIQPAKLEDSAVYLCASSQGTVYSNQPQHFGDGTRLSIL.

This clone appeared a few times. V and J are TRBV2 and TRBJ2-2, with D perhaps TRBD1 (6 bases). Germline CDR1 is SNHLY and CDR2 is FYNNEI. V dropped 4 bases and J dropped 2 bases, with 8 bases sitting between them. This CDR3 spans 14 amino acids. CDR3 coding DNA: TGTGCCAGCAGTGGACAGGTCAACACCGGGGAGCTGTTTTTT. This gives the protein CASSGQVNTGELFF.

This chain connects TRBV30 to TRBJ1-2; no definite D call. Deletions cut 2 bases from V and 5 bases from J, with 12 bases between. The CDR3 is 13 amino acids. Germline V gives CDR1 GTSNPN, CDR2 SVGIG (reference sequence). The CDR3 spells CAWSRGVLYGYTF. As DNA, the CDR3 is TGTGCCTGGAGTCGGGGAGTTCTTTATGGCTACACCTTC. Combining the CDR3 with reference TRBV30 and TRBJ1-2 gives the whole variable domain SQTIHQWPATLVQPVGSPLSLECTVEGTSNPNLYWYRQAAGRGLQLLFYSVGIGQISSEVPQNLSASRPQDRQFILSSKKLLLSDSGFYLCAWSRGVLYGYTFGSGTRLTVV.